The clone carrying this T cell receptor (beta chain) was counted only a few times. Its target is not known. Trimming cost V 6 bases and J 6 bases; bases outside gene matches: 10. Germline V CDR1 and CDR2: MNHNS, SASEGT. CDR3 size: 14 residues. The entry originates in a study of vaccination and CD4 T cells after COVID-19. Overall study: SARS-CoV-2 had been detected by nasal swab PCR in convalescent patients; several were mild, one severe.

Cultured CD4+ T-cell DNA underwent Oncomine TCR Beta short-read sequencing. Cultures of CD4+ T cells served as the source for extracting genomic DNA. From the PCR reads, TCRdb called clonotypes with MiXCR, one entry per CDR3 protein. Altogether about 13,000 distinct CDR3 sequences are present, over 45% being singletons, with the ten largest covering 10% to 15%. Sample treatment: approximately nine-day PBMC culture with coronavirus spike peptide pools or control peptides (ViraFEST assay). The ViraFEST method relied on peptide pools to expand antigen-specific T cells, followed by TCR sequencing. Half of the medium was exchanged for fresh IL-2 medium, first on day 3 and then on day 7.

Material: CD4+ T cells from blood, cultured in vitro. V and J are TRBV6-1 and TRBJ1-2, with 7 bases identical to TRBD1. The TCR was taken from a human donor who had recovered from COVID-19. DNA of the CDR3: TGTGCCAGCAGACAGACAGGGCGTGGAAATGGCTACACCTTC. Amino acids: CASRQTGRGNGYTF.